This paragraph reports one T cell receptor (beta chain). The sample belongs to a study of blood T cell repertoires in COVID-19. Study as a whole: Specimens from acute and convalescent COVID-19 originated in the United States, Italy and Spain. PBMCs, B-cell-depleted T cells, or T cells were the source of the cDNA or gDNA that made up the material.

Original processing methods: Reference gene primers were amplified, and this amplification served to estimate nucleated cell counts. Method: immunoSEQ multiplex PCR; TCRdb's copy keeps in-frame clones and lacks some. That table gives V, J and clone size, and the DNA gave D and trimming. This table has 200,000 to 250,000 clones, 85% to 90% appearing once. The CDR3 runs to 15 residues. Trimming took 2 bases from V and 10 from J; bases not matched to a gene: 3. CDR1 MNHEY and CDR2 SMNVEV come from the germline V gene (reference sequence). The receptor's source is an older woman with acute or convalescent COVID-19. The chain links TRBV27 to TRBJ2-1, with 15 bases aligning to TRBD2. The sequenced material came from peripheral blood. The CDR3 sequence is CASSLGTSGRNEQFF. CDR3 coding DNA: TGTGCCAGCAGTTTAGGGACTAGCGGGAGGAACGAGCAGTTCTTC.